A single sample is the source of the 3 T cell receptor beta chains below, sequenced in a study of blood T cell repertoires in COVID-19. The assay was immunoSEQ multiplex PCR, and TCRdb's table has in-frame clones only and misses some. Here the sample spans under 450,000 clones, less than 90% being singletons. The sample was PBMCs or T cells enriched from blood (not recorded which). The source is a woman aged 45-65 years who had recovered from COVID-19.

This chain connects TRBV9 to TRBJ1-4; 8 bases align to TRBD1. Trimming removed 4 bases from V and 5 bases from J; junction bases left unmatched: 7. The CDR3 has 15 amino acids. Germline CDR1 reads SGDLS; CDR2 reads YYNGEE. CDR3 nucleotide sequence: TGTGCCAGCAGCTCCCGGACAGGGTCGAATGAAAAACTGTTTTTT. It is translated as CASSSRTGSNEKLFF.

As DNA, the CDR3 is TGTGCCTGGAGTGTCTACGGCTACGAGCAGTACTTC. Translating it yields CAWSVYGYEQYF. The chain carries TRBV30 and TRBJ2-7; D is undetermined. Germline lookup yields CDR1 GTSNPN and CDR2 SVGIG (reference sequence). V was clipped by 0 bases and J by 3 bases, with 6 bases between them. CDR3 length: 12 amino acids.

The CDR3: CASSRTGNYEQYF. The CDR3 DNA is TGTGCCAGCAGCCGGACAGGGAACTACGAGCAGTACTTC. The chain employs TRBV3-1 (or the pseudogene TRBV3-2) and TRBJ2-7, with 8 bases fitting TRBD1. V lost 4 bases, J lost 3 bases, and 2 bases stayed unmatched. CDR1 is LGHDT and CDR2 is YNNKEL in the germline V gene (reference sequence). The CDR3 spans 13 residues.